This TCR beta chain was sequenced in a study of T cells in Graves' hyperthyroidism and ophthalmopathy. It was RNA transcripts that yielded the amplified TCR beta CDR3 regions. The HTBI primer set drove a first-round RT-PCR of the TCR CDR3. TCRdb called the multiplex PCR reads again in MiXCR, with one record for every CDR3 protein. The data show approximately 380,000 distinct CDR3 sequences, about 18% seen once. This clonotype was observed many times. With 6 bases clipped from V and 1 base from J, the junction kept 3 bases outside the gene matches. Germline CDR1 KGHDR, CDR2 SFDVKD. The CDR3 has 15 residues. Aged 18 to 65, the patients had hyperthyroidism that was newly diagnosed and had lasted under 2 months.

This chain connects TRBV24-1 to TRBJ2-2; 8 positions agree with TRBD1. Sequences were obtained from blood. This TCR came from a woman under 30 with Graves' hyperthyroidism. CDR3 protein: CATSKQGGNTGELFF. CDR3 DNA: TGTGCCACCAGTAAACAGGGGGGGAACACCGGGGAGCTGTTTTTT.